Following are 30 T cell receptor beta chains from one sample sequenced in a study of Ad26.COV2.S vaccination and SARS-CoV-2 variants. Sequencing was performed with immunoSEQ multiplex PCR; in TCRdb, only in-frame clones are kept and a portion is missing. Of some 180,000 clones in the sample, around nine tenths were seen once. This specimen consisted of peripheral blood, obtained after recovery from COVID-19. These TCRs come from a human donor who had recovered from COVID-19.

The sample holds one count of this clone. The chain combines TRBV3-1 (or the pseudogene TRBV3-2) with TRBJ2-7; 7 bases fit TRBD2. This CDR3 is built from 16 residues. The trim removed 0 bases at V and 2 bases at J, leaving 7 bases unmatched. CDR1 LGHDT and CDR2 YNNKEL come from the germline V gene (reference sequence). This CDR3 is CASSQEGSGLTYEQYF. The DNA of the CDR3 is TGTGCCAGCAGCCAAGAAGGTAGCGGGCTCACCTACGAGCAGTACTTC.

V usage is TRBV27 and J usage is TRBJ1-2, with 12 bases lining up with TRBD1. V lost 6 bases, J lost 8 bases, and 7 bases stayed unmatched. Germline lookup yields CDR1 MNHEY and CDR2 SMNVEV (reference sequence). The CDR3 runs 14 residues. CDR3 in DNA: TGTGCCAGCAGATCCCCGGGGACAGGGGGCGGCTACACCTTC. Its protein product is CASRSPGTGGGYTF.

The table lists this clone with a few counts. The chain combines TRBV29-1 with TRBJ1-1; 7 nucleotides agree with TRBD1. Germline V gene lookup returns CDR1 SQVTM and CDR2 ANQGSEA. V was clipped by 6 bases and J by 4 bases; unmatched bases: 11. This CDR3 region has 14 residues. The CDR3: CSVRQGGSSTEAFF. CDR3 bases: TGCAGCGTCCGACAGGGAGGGAGTAGCACTGAAGCTTTCTTT.

J is TRBJ2-3 and V is TRBV7-2; TRBD2 aligns across 13 bases. Germline-derived CDR1 and CDR2 are SGHTA and FQGNSA. The CDR3 runs to 15 residues. V lost 5 bases to trimming and J lost 10 bases; unmatched junction nucleotides: 9. CDR3 protein: CASSPGLAGVEAQYF. The DNA for the CDR3 is TGTGCCAGCAGCCCCGGACTAGCGGGAGTGGAAGCGCAGTATTTT.

The chain couples TRBV2 to TRBJ2-7; TRBD1 might be the D (5 bases). Germline V CDR1 and CDR2: SNHLY, FYNNEI. The CDR3 totals 14 residues. Trimming took 4 bases from V and 6 from J, leaving 16 bases between them. This chain's CDR3 is CASSVKGSLGEQYF. CDR3 DNA: TGTGCCAGCAGTGTTAAGGGGTCCCTGGGCGAGCAGTACTTC.

The chain carries TRBV7-9 and TRBJ1-1; D is unclear. CDR1 is SEHNR, CDR2 FQNEAQ, per germline (reference sequence). The CDR3 is 14 residues long. Trimming pared 5 bases from V and 1 base from J, leaving 11 bases between. This chain's CDR3 is CASSPPPGNTEAFF. Written as DNA, the CDR3 is TGTGCCAGCAGCCCTCCCCCAGGGAACACTGAAGCTTTCTTT. Complete variable domain (other parts from reference TRBV7-9 and TRBJ1-1): DTGVSQNPRHKITKRGQNVTFRCDPISEHNRLYWYRQTLGQGPEFLTYFQNEAQLEKSRLLSDRFSAERPKGSFSTLEIQRTEQGDSAMYLCASSPPPGNTEAFFGQGTRLTVV.

The chain has TRBV25-1 and TRBJ1-2; weak D call: TRBD1 (5 bases). Trimming left V 7 bases short and J 2 bases short, with 17 bases between. CDR3 length: 15 amino acids. The germline CDR1 and CDR2 sequences are MGHDK and SYGVNS. For the CDR3, the DNA is TGTGCCAGCATAACGACTATAGGGACCAACTATGGCTACACCTTC. It codes for CASITTIGTNYGYTF.

This clone was counted only a few times. This chain links TRBV7-8 with TRBJ1-3; D call uncertain. Trimming removed 1 base from V and 0 bases from J, with 13 bases in between. Germline V gene sequence: CDR1 SGHVS, CDR2 FQNEAQ. The CDR3 extends over 17 amino acids. The CDR3 spells CASSLVGQDHSGNTIYF. As DNA, the CDR3 is TGTGCCAGCAGCTTAGTGGGCCAGGACCACTCTGGAAACACCATATATTTT.

As DNA, the CDR3 is TGCAGCGTTGGCCGTTCCCACACCGGGGAGCTGTTTTTT. Protein product: CSVGRSHTGELFF. The chain links TRBV29-1 to TRBJ2-2; D ambiguous. Germline values: CDR1 SQVTM, CDR2 ANQGSEA. This CDR3 comprises 13 residues. Trimming pared 4 bases from V and 3 bases from J, leaving 9 bases between.

This sequence joins TRBV6-2 or TRBV6-3 and TRBJ2-7, with 8 bases identical to TRBD1. This CDR3 is built from 18 residues. The ends lost 2 bases at V and 2 bases at J; junction bases unmatched: 14. CDR1 and CDR2 from the germline V gene are MNHEY and SVGEGT. The CDR3 sequence: CASSYDPGTGGVTYEQYF. DNA for the CDR3: TGTGCCAGCAGTTACGATCCCGGGACAGGTGGAGTTACCTACGAGCAGTACTTC.

The sample holds a few counts of this clone. The rearrangement uses TRBV5-5 and TRBJ1-1; a weak D match, TRBD1 (6 bases). V lost 3 bases to trimming and J lost 0 bases, with 9 bases between them. The CDR3 extends over 14 amino acids. Germline CDR1 reads SGHKS; CDR2 reads YYEKEE (reference sequence). Here the CDR3 DNA reads TGTGCCAGCAGCTCCGGACAGCTGAACACTGAAGCTTTCTTT. It yields the protein CASSSGQLNTEAFF.

The rearrangement links TRBV9 to TRBJ2-5; D might be TRBD1 (6 bases). The germline V gene has CDR1 SGDLS and CDR2 YYNGEE. The CDR3 consists of 14 residues. The V end was cut by 4 bases, the J end by 1 base, with 11 bases between. The CDR3 DNA is TGTGCCAGCAGCTTACAGGGATTCCAAGAGACCCAGTACTTC. It codes for CASSLQGFQETQYF.

The V and J genes are TRBV4-2 and TRBJ2-3; 8 bases fit TRBD2. The germline V gene has CDR1 LGHNA and CDR2 YNFKEQ. There are 17 residues in the CDR3. V lost 1 base to trimming and J lost 4 bases; unmatched junction nucleotides: 10. The CDR3 reads CASSQGGAGGPADTQYF. The CDR3 DNA follows: TGTGCCAGCAGCCAAGGAGGGGCGGGAGGCCCGGCAGATACGCAGTATTTT.

The chain recombines TRBV14 with TRBJ2-7; possible D gene TRBD1, 6 bases. V shed 0 bases and J shed 6 bases, with 12 bases lying between them. The CDR3 sequence is 14 residues long. Germline loops: CDR1 SGHDN, CDR2 FVKESK. The CDR3 bases are TGTGCCAGCAGCCAAGAGCTGGGGGCAATCGAGCAGTACTTC. Translated, it gives CASSQELGAIEQYF.

The chain employs TRBV28 and TRBJ2-5; D gene uncertain. The germline gives CDR1 MDHEN, CDR2 SYDVKM. V dropped 4 bases and J dropped 2 bases, with 8 bases sitting between them. This CDR3 region has 13 residues. CDR3 region: CASSYGFQETQYF. The CDR3 DNA reads TGTGCCAGCAGTTACGGGTTTCAAGAGACCCAGTACTTC.

This rearrangement joins TRBV27 to TRBJ2-7, with TRBD2 matching over 11 bases. V lost 7 bases, J lost 2 bases, and 7 bases stayed unmatched. The CDR3 has 15 residues. The germline V gene encodes CDR1 MNHEY and CDR2 SMNVEV (reference sequence). CDR3 DNA sequence: TGTGCCAGCACAACCGGGACTAGCGGAGCCTACGAGCAGTACTTC. The encoded protein is CASTTGTSGAYEQYF.

The rearrangement uses TRBV2 and TRBJ2-1, with D uncertain. The CDR3 consists of 13 residues. Germline V gene data show CDR1 as SNHLY and CDR2 as FYNNEI. V lost 6 bases, J lost 1 base, and 7 bases lay in between. CDR3 sequence (DNA): TGTGCCAGCAGGAGCGAGTCCTACAATGAGCAGTTCTTC. Amino acids: CASRSESYNEQFF.

The DNA of the CDR3 is TGTGCCAGCAGCCATGGCAGGGACGCATGGCCCCAGCATTTT. The encoded protein is CASSHGRDAWPQHF. J is TRBJ1-5 and V is TRBV13, with D perhaps TRBD1 (5 bases). The germline V and J ends were trimmed by 5 bases and 9 bases, with 17 bases remaining between them. The CDR3 has 14 residues. Looked up from germline, CDR1 is PRHDT and CDR2 is FYEKMQ (reference sequence).

V usage is TRBV27 and J usage is TRBJ2-1; D ambiguous. Germline CDR1 MNHEY, CDR2 SMNVEV (reference sequence). V lost 0 bases, J lost 0 bases, and 12 bases lay in between. The CDR3 is 17 amino acids. The CDR3 here is CASSLSRSFSSYNEQFF. As DNA, the CDR3 is TGTGCCAGCAGTTTATCGCGCTCTTTTAGCTCCTACAATGAGCAGTTCTTC.

The gene calls are TRBV18 and TRBJ1-5, with D maybe TRBD1 (5 bases). Germline V lookup: CDR1 KGHSH, CDR2 LQKENI. The germline V and J ends were trimmed by 3 bases and 1 base, with 10 bases remaining between them. The CDR3 loop spans 15 amino acids. CDR3: CASSPGGVSNQPQHF. CDR3 in DNA: TGTGCCAGCTCACCGGGGGGAGTGAGCAATCAGCCCCAGCATTTT.

This clone has just one count. This chain links TRBV9 with TRBJ1-5; no clear D gene. The CDR3 spans 14 residues. The ends were cut back, 0 bases at V and 1 base at J, with 5 bases in the middle. Germline CDR1 is SGDLS and CDR2 is YYNGEE. The CDR3 coding sequence is TGTGCCAGCAGCGTAGGGTACAGCAATCAGCCCCAGCATTTT. Protein product: CASSVGYSNQPQHF.

The rearrangement joins TRBV7-2 to TRBJ1-1; D might be TRBD1 (5 bases). The V gene lost 6 bases and the J gene lost 0 bases, with 14 bases spanning the gap. The germline gives CDR1 SGHTA, CDR2 FQGNSA. The CDR3 loop spans 15 amino acids. CDR3 protein: CASRLGQTMNTEAFF. CDR3 coding DNA: TGTGCCAGCAGGCTGGGGCAGACCATGAACACTGAAGCTTTCTTT. The variable domain in full, completed from reference TRBV7-2 and TRBJ1-1, reads GAGVSQSPSNKVTEKGKDVELRCDPISGHTALYWYRQSLGQGLEFLIYFQGNSAPDKSGLPSDRFSAERTGGSVSTLTIQRTQQEDSAVYLCASRLGQTMNTEAFFGQGTRLTVV.

A note on this clone: One junction end does not reproduce the germline sequence, and a read error may be involved. The V and J genes are TRBV7-7 and TRBJ2-1; D might be TRBD1 (5 bases). The V gene's germline CDR1 is SSHAT and CDR2 FNYEAQ (reference sequence). The CDR3 length is 15 residues. The CDR3 region is CASSLGLDSYNEQFF. The CDR3 DNA reads TGTGCTAGCAGCCTGGGGCTAGACTCCTACAATGAGCAGTTCTTC.

V usage is TRBV7-6 and J usage is TRBJ1-4; TRBD1 might be the D (6 bases). This CDR3 region has 15 residues. Germline V gene data show CDR1 as SGHVS and CDR2 as FNYEAQ. V was pared by 2 bases and J by 6 bases, with 13 bases between. The CDR3 sequence: CASSLWQGTHEKLFF. For the CDR3, the DNA is TGTGCCAGCAGCTTATGGCAGGGGACCCATGAAAAACTGTTTTTT. Full variable domain (outside the CDR3, taken from reference TRBV7-6 and TRBJ1-4): GAGVSQSPRYKVTKRGQDVALRCDPISGHVSLYWYRQALGQGPEFLTYFNYEAQQDKSGLPNDRFSAERPEGSISTLTIQRTEQRDSAMYRCASSLWQGTHEKLFFGSGTQLSVL.

The chain carries TRBV19 and TRBJ2-7, with D maybe TRBD1 (6 bases). The CDR3 spans 13 residues. V was clipped by 4 bases and J by 0 bases, with 7 bases between them. CDR1 is LNHDA and CDR2 is SQIVND in the germline V gene (reference sequence). In DNA, the CDR3 is TGTGCCAGTAGTAGGACAGCCTCCTACGAGCAGTACTTC. As protein: CASSRTASYEQYF.

This CDR3 reads CASSLDRSGGYSYGYTF. DNA of the CDR3: TGTGCCAGCAGCTTAGATAGGTCAGGGGGATATTCCTATGGCTACACCTTC. The chain is built from TRBV11-2 and TRBJ1-2; 7 bases match TRBD1. V lost 0 bases to trimming and J lost 4 bases; unmatched junction nucleotides: 11. Germline values: CDR1 SGHAT, CDR2 FQNNGV. The CDR3 is 17 amino acids.

This chain links TRBV7-2 with TRBJ1-2; D remains ambiguous. Germline assignment: CDR1 SGHTA and CDR2 FQGNSA. Between the trimmed V and J ends, which lost 4 bases and 5 bases, there was a span of 5 bases. The CDR3 length is 11 residues. DNA of the CDR3: TGTGCCAGCAGCTCCGTATATGGCTACACCTTC. This codes for CASSSVYGYTF.

This chain joins TRBV7-2 and TRBJ2-1; weak D call: TRBD1 (6 bases). The germline V and J ends were trimmed by 4 bases and 5 bases, with 24 bases remaining between them. CDR1 SGHTA and CDR2 FQGNSA come from the germline V gene. The CDR3 consists of 18 residues. CDR3 nucleotides: TGTGCCAGCAGCTGGCGTAAGGGCCCGAACAGGGTGAACAATGAGCAGTTCTTC. This gives the protein CASSWRKGPNRVNNEQFF.

The V and J genes are TRBV3-1 (or the pseudogene TRBV3-2) and TRBJ1-4; D gene ambiguous. Between the trimmed V and J ends, which lost 1 base and 2 bases, there was a span of 11 bases. Germline CDR1 LGHDT, CDR2 YNNKEL (reference sequence). The CDR3 spans 16 residues. CDR3 protein: CASSQVSVGTNEKLFF. Here the CDR3 DNA reads TGTGCCAGCAGCCAAGTTTCGGTTGGGACTAATGAAAAACTGTTTTTT.

The chain recombines TRBV6-5 with TRBJ2-7, with TRBD1 matching over 9 bases. The V gene end was trimmed by 4 bases and the J gene end by 4 bases; junction bases not matched to a gene: 11. The CDR3 has 16 amino acids. The germline CDR1 and CDR2 sequences are MNHEY and SVGAGI. The CDR3 sequence is CASSSTDRGRQYEQYF. The CDR3, as DNA: TGTGCCAGCAGTTCCACCGACAGGGGGAGGCAATACGAGCAGTACTTC.